The 5 T cell receptor beta chains listed next were all sequenced from one sample in a study of tumor and adjacent non-tumor tissue in lung cancer. No cell sorting was done before RNA was extracted from the tissue. Three rounds of nested PCR, following a modified ARM-PCR protocol, produced the TCRbeta library. TCRdb re-called the multiplex PCR reads with MiXCR, one entry per CDR3 protein. The sample holds approximately 79,000 distinct CDR3 sequences, 61% seen once. Sequenced material: lung tumor tissue. The receptors originated from a man aged 70-80 years with non-small cell lung cancer.

This clonotype was detected only a few times. A much more abundant neighbour one base away suggests this may be a read error. CDR3 protein: CDTRGGDTQYF. CDR3 in DNA: TGTGACACCAGGGGGGGAGATACGCAGTATTTT. This rearrangement joins TRBV28 to TRBJ2-3; D may be TRBD1 or TRBD2 (7 bases each). The germline gives CDR1 MDHEN, CDR2 SYDVKM. This CDR3 is 11 amino acids long.

Remarks on this clonotype: At one boundary the junction diverges from the germline segment, which might be a read error. The chain carries TRBV5-1 and TRBJ2-3; D possibly corresponds to TRBD2 (6 bases). Germline loops: CDR1 SGHRS, CDR2 YFSETQ. There are 17 residues in the CDR3. CDR3 in DNA: TGCGCCGGCAGCCCGGGAGTGGGATGGGTTAGCACAGATACGCAGTATTTT. Encoded protein: CAGSPGVGWVSTDTQYF.

This clonotype was detected once. This may arise from a read error, as a much more abundant clone is one base away. The chain combines TRBV12-3 or TRBV12-4 with TRBJ1-4; D not certain. The CDR3 runs 14 residues. V lost 4 bases and J 8 bases, leaving 14 bases between the germline ends. In DNA form, the CDR3 reads TGTGCCAGCAGTTATAAGGGTACGATCGAAAAACTGTTTTTT. Its translation is CASSYKGTIEKLFF.

This clonotype has a count of ten or more. In nucleotides, the CDR3 is TGCAGTGCTAGAGGGGCCGCCAATCAGCCCCAGCATTTT. Translation gives CSARGAANQPQHF. The gene calls are TRBV20-1 and TRBJ1-5, with no clear D. V lost 1 base and J 3 bases, leaving 7 bases between the germline ends. The germline CDR1 and CDR2 sequences are DFQATT and SNEGSKA (reference sequence). The CDR3 runs 13 residues.

Details on this clonotype: The junction differs from germline at one of its ends, possibly a read error. This sequence joins TRBV10-2 and TRBJ2-5; D assignment may be TRBD1 or TRBD2 (6 bases each). Germline lookup yields CDR1 WSHSY and CDR2 SAAADI. CDR3 size: 13 residues. The CDR3 DNA reads as TGCGCCGGCAGAGTGGGGGGCCAAGAGACCCAATACTTC. It translates to CAGRVGGQETQYF.